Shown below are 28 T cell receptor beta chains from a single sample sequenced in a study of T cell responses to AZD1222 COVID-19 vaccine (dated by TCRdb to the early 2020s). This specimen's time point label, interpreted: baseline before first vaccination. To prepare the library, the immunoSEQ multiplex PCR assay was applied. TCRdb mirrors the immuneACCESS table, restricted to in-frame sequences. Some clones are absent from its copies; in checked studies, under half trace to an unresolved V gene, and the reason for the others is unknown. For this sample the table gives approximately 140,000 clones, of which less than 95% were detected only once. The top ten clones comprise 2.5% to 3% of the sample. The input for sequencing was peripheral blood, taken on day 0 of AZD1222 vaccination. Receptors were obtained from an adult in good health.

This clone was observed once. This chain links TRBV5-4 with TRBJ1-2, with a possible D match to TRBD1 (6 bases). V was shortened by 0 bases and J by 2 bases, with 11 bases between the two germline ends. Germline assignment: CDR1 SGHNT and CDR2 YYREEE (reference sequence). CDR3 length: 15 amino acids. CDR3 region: CASSLGQVRNYGYTF. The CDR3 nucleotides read TGTGCCAGCAGCTTGGGACAGGTGAGGAACTATGGCTACACCTTC.

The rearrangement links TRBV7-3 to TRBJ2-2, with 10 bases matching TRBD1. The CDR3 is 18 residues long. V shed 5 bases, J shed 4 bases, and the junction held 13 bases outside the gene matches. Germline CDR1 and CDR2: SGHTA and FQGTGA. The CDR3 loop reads CASSPIMGDRGGTGELFF. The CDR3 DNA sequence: TGTGCCAGCAGCCCTATAATGGGGGACAGGGGTGGCACCGGGGAGCTGTTTTTT.

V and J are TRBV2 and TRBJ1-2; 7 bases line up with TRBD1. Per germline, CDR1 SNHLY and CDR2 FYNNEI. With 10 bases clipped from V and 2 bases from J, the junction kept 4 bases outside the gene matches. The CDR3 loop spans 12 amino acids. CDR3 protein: CAIQGVNYGYTF. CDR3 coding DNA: TGTGCCATCCAGGGGGTCAACTATGGCTACACCTTC.

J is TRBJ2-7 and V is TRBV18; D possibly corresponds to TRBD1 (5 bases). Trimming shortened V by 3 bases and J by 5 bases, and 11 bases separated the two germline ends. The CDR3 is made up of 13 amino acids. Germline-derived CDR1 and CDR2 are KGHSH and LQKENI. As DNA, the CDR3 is TGTGCCAGCTCACCCCCAGGGCACGACGAGCAGTACTTC. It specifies CASSPPGHDEQYF.

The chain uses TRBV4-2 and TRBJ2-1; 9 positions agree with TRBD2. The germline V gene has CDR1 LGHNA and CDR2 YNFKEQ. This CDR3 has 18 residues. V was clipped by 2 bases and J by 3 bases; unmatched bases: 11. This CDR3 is CASSQPLLLAGVYNEQFF. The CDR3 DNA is TGTGCCAGCAGCCAACCCCTCCTATTAGCGGGGGTCTACAATGAGCAGTTCTTC.

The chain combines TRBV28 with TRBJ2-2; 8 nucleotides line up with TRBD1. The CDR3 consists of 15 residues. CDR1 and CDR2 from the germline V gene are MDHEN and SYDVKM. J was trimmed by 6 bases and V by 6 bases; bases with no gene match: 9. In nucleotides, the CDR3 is TGTGCCAGCAGCCCTGACAGGGGTGGGGCCGGGGAGCTGTTTTTT. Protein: CASSPDRGGAGELFF.

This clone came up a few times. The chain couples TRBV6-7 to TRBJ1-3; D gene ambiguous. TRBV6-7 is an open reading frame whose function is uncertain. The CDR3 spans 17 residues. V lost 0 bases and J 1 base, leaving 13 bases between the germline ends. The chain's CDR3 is CASSYSIGRQSGNTIYF. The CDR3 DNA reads TGTGCCAGCAGTTACTCGATCGGCAGACAATCTGGAAACACCATATATTTT.

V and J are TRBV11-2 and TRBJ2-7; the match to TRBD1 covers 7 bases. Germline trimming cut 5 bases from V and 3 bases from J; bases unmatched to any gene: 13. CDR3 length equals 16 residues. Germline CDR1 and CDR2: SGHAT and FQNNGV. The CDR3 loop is CASSALTGLAFYEQYF. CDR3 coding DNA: TGTGCCAGCAGCGCCCTGACAGGGTTGGCCTTCTACGAGCAGTACTTC.

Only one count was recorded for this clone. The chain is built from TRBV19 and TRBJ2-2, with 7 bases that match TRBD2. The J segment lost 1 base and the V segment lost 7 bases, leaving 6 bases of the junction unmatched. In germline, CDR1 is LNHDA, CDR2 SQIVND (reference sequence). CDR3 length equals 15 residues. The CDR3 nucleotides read TGTGCCAGTAAAGCACGGGGGGAGAACACCGGGGAGCTGTTTTTT. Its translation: CASKARGENTGELFF.

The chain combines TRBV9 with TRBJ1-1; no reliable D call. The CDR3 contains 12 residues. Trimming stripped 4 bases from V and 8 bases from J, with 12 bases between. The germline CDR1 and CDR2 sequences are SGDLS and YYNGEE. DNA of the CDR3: TGTGCCAGCAGCCCCCCAGTCAGGGAAGCTTTCTTT. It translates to CASSPPVREAFF.

CDR3: CASSPRANYGYTF. The DNA of the CDR3 is TGTGCCAGCAGCCCCAGAGCTAACTATGGCTACACCTTC. The V and J genes are TRBV5-6 and TRBJ1-2; the D is unclear. Germline V gene lookup returns CDR1 SGHDT and CDR2 YYEEEE. Trimming cost V 4 bases and J 0 bases, with 7 bases left between them. The CDR3 consists of 13 residues.

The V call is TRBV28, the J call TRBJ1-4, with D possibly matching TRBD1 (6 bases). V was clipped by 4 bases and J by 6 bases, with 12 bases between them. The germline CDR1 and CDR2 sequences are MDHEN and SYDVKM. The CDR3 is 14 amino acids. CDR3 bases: TGTGCCAGCAGTTGGGGGCAGGGAGATGAAAAACTGTTTTTT. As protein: CASSWGQGDEKLFF.

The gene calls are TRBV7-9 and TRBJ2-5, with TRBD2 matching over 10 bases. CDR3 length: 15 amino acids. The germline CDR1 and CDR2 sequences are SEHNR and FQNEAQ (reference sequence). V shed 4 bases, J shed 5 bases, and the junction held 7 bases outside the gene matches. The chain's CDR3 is CASSSGLAREETQYF. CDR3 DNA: TGTGCCAGCAGCTCGGGACTAGCGCGCGAGGAGACCCAGTACTTC.

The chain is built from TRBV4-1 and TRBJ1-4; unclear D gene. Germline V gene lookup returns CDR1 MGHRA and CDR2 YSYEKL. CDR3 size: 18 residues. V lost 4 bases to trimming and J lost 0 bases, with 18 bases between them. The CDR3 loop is CASSLLSSIIATNEKLFF. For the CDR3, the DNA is TGCGCCAGCAGCCTGCTGTCGTCGATAATTGCAACTAATGAAAAACTGTTTTTT.

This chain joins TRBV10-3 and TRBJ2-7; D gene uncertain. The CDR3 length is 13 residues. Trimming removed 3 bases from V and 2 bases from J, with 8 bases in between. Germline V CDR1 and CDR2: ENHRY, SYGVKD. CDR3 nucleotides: TGTGCCATCAGTGAAAACAGTCCCTACGAGCAGTACTTC. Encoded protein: CAISENSPYEQYF.

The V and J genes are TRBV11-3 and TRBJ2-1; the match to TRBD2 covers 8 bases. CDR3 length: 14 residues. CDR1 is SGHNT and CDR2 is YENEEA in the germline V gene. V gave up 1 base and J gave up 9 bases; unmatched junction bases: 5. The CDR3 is CASSLVLAGREQFF. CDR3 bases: TGTGCCAGCAGCTTAGTGCTAGCGGGCCGTGAGCAGTTCTTC.

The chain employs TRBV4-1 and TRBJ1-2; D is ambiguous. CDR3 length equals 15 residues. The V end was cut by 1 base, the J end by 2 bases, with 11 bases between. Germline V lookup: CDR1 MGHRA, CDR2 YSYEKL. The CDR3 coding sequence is TGCGCCAGCAGCCAAGTTACCTCCGGGAACTATGGCTACACCTTC. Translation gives CASSQVTSGNYGYTF.

The CDR3 protein is CASSPSNRVGANVLTF. As DNA, the CDR3 is TGTGCCAGCTCACCCTCGAACAGGGTCGGGGCCAACGTCCTGACTTTC. The gene calls are TRBV18 and TRBJ2-6; D is perhaps TRBD1 (6 bases). CDR3 length: 16 amino acids. Deletions cut 3 bases from V and 4 bases from J, with 13 bases between. Germline V gene sequence: CDR1 KGHSH, CDR2 LQKENI.

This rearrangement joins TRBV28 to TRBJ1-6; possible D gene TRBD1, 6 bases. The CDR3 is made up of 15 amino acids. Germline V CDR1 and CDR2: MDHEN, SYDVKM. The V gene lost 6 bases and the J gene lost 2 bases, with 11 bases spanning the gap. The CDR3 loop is CASRQGRPYNSPLHF. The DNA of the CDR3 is TGTGCCAGCAGGCAGGGGAGGCCCTATAATTCACCCCTCCACTTT.

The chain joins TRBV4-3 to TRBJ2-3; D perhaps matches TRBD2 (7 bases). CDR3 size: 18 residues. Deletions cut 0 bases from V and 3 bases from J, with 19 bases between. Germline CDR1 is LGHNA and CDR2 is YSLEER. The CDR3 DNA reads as TGCGCCAGCAGCCAAGATCCGCCCGGGGGGCCCGGAACAGATACGCAGTATTTT. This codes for CASSQDPPGGPGTDTQYF.

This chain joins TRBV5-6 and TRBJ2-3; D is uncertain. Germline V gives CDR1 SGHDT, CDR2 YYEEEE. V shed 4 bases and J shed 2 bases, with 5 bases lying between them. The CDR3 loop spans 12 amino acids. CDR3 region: CASSRYTDTQYF. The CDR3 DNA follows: TGTGCCAGCAGCAGATACACAGATACGCAGTATTTT.

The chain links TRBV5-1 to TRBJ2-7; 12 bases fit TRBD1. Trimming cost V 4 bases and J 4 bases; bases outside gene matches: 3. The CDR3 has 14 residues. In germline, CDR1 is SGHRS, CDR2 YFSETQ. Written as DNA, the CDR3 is TGCGCCAGCAGCGAGGGACAGGGGGCTTACGAGCAGTACTTC. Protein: CASSEGQGAYEQYF. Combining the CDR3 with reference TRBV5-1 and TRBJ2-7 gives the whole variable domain KAGVTQTPRYLIKTRGQQVTLSCSPISGHRSVSWYQQTPGQGLQFLFEYFSETQRNKGNFPGRFSGRQFSNSRSEMNVSTLELGDSALYLCASSEGQGAYEQYFGPGTRLTVT.

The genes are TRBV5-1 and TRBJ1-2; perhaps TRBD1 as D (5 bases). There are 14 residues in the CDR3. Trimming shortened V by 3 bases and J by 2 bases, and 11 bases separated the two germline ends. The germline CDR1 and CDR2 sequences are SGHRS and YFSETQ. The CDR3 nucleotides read TGCGCCAGCAGCTGGGGCGGGGAAAACTATGGCTACACCTTC. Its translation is CASSWGGENYGYTF.

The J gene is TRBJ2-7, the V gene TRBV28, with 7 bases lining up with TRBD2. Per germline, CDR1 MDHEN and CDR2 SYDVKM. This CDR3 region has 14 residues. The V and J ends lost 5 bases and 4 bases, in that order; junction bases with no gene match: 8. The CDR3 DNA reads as TGTGCCAGCAGTCCGGGGGGATTCCTTTACGAGCAGTACTTC. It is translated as CASSPGGFLYEQYF.

The CDR3: CASSERGTGELFF. DNA for the CDR3: TGCGCCAGCAGTGAGAGGGGGACCGGGGAGCTGTTTTTT. This chain links TRBV10-1 with TRBJ2-2; maybe TRBD1 (6 bases). This CDR3 comprises 13 residues. The V gene's germline CDR1 is WNHNN and CDR2 SYGVQD (reference sequence). V was cut by 2 bases and J by 5 bases, with 6 bases left in between.

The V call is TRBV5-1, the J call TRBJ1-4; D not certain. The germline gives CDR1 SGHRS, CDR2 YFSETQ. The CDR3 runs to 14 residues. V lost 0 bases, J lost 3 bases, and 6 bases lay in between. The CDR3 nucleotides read TGCGCCAGCAGCTTGGGGGAACCTAATGAAAAACTGTTTTTT. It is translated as CASSLGEPNEKLFF. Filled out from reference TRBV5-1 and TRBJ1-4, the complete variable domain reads KAGVTQTPRYLIKTRGQQVTLSCSPISGHRSVSWYQQTPGQGLQFLFEYFSETQRNKGNFPGRFSGRQFSNSRSEMNVSTLELGDSALYLCASSLGEPNEKLFFGSGTQLSVL.

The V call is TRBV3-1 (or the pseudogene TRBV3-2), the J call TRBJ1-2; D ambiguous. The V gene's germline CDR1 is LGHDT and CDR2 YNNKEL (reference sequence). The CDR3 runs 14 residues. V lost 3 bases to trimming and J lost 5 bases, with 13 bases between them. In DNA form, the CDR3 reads TGTGCCAGCAGCCAGAGACACGGGGATTATGGCTACACCTTC. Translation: CASSQRHGDYGYTF.

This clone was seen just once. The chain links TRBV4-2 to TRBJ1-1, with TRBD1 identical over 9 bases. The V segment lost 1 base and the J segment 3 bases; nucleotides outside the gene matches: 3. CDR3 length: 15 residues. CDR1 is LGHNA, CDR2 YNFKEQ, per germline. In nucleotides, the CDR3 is TGTGCCAGCAGCCAAGGGGACAGGGTATACACTGAAGCTTTCTTT. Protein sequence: CASSQGDRVYTEAFF.